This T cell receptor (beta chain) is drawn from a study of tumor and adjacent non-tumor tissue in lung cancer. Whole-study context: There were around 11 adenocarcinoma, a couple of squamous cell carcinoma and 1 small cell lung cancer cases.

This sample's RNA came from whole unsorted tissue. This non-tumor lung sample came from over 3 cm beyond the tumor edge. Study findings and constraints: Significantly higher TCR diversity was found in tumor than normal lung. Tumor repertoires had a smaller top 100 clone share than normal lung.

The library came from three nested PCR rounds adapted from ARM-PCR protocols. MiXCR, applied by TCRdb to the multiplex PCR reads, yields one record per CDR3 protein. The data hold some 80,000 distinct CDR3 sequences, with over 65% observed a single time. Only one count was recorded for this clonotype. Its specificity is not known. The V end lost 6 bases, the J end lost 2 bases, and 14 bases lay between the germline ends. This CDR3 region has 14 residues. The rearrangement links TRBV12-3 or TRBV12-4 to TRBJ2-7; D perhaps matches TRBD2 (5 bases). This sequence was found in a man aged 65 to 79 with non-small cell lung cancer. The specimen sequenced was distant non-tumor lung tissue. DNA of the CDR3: TGTGCCAGCAGCTCGAATACTAGGGCCTACGAGCAGTACTTC. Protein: CASSSNTRAYEQYF.